Following are 30 T cell receptor beta chains from one sample sequenced in a study of T cell changes during pregnancy in multiple sclerosis. The data were produced by immunoSEQ multiplex PCR, yet TCRdb's version contains in-frame clones alone and is incomplete. This repertoire shows around 58,000 clones, 75% to 95% found once; its top ten account for about 0.85%. Here the sequenced sample was peripheral blood, taken before pregnancy. All receptors come from a female donor with multiple sclerosis, enrolled in a pregnancy study.

The V and J genes are TRBV7-3 and TRBJ2-2; D ambiguous. Germline CDR1 and CDR2: SGHTA and FQGTGA. The CDR3 contains 15 residues. V dropped 2 bases and J dropped 1 base, with 8 bases sitting between them. CDR3 loop: CASSLGPMNTGELFF. For the CDR3, the DNA is TGTGCCAGCAGCTTAGGCCCGATGAACACCGGGGAGCTGTTTTTT.

The gene calls are TRBV7-2 and TRBJ2-7; D may be TRBD1 (6 bases). This CDR3 is built from 14 residues. Per germline, CDR1 SGHTA and CDR2 FQGNSA. Trimming removed 3 bases from V and 5 bases from J, with 14 bases in between. In nucleotides, the CDR3 is TGTGCCAGCAGCTTGTCAGGCAGGGGAAACGAGCAGTACTTC. Translated: CASSLSGRGNEQYF.

The chain couples TRBV6-5 to TRBJ1-5, with 7 bases aligning to TRBD1. Germline CDR1 MNHEY, CDR2 SVGAGI. The V and J ends lost 4 bases and 3 bases, in that order; junction bases with no gene match: 3. The CDR3 extends over 14 amino acids. The CDR3 DNA reads TGTGCCAGCAGTTGGGGACAGAACAATCAGCCCCAGCATTTT. It yields the protein CASSWGQNNQPQHF.

The chain employs TRBV6-5 and TRBJ1-1, with a weak D call TRBD1 (6 bases). V dropped 6 bases and J dropped 10 bases, with 15 bases sitting between them. The CDR3 covers 12 residues. CDR1 is MNHEY, CDR2 SVGAGI, per germline. The chain's CDR3 is CASSIGGGGAFF. The CDR3 bases are TGTGCCAGCAGCATAGGGGGGGGCGGAGCTTTCTTT.

This chain connects TRBV5-4 to TRBJ2-7, with 9 positions matching TRBD1. J lost 0 bases, V lost 4 bases, and 8 bases had no gene match. The CDR3 is made up of 16 amino acids. Germline CDR1 and CDR2: SGHNT and YYREEE (reference sequence). CDR3 sequence (DNA): TGTGCCAGCAGCCTATACACAGGGGGCAGCTCCTACGAGCAGTACTTC. The encoded protein is CASSLYTGGSSYEQYF.

Here the CDR3 DNA reads TGTGCCAGCAGCAGGAAACGGGACAAAATCTCCTATAATTCACCCCTCCACTTT. Translating it yields CASSRKRDKISYNSPLHF. The chain is built from TRBV14 and TRBJ1-6, with D perhaps matching TRBD1 (6 bases). The CDR3 covers 18 residues. Germline CDR1 SGHDN, CDR2 FVKESK. Trimming removed 5 bases from V and 0 bases from J, with 17 bases in between.

In this sample, this clone turned up once. The V call is TRBV27, the J call TRBJ1-6, with 7 bases lining up with TRBD1. Germline loops: CDR1 MNHEY, CDR2 SMNVEV (reference sequence). The CDR3 contains 15 residues. The trim removed 5 bases at V and 11 bases at J, leaving 12 bases unmatched. The CDR3, as DNA: TGTGCCAGCAGTGCCATAGCAACAGGGGCGGCACCCCTCCACTTT. Translated: CASSAIATGAAPLHF.

The rearrangement links TRBV7-3 to TRBJ2-3; 8 positions agree with TRBD2. V dropped 5 bases and J dropped 2; count of bases not matched to a gene: 3. Germline V gives CDR1 SGHTA, CDR2 FQGTGA. CDR3 size: 14 residues. The CDR3 bases are TGTGCCAGCAGCCCAGCGGGGGTCACAGATACGCAGTATTTT. Its translation: CASSPAGVTDTQYF.

The chain links TRBV27 to TRBJ1-1; perhaps TRBD1 as D (5 bases). V shed 5 bases and J shed 5 bases, with 15 bases lying between them. The CDR3 contains 14 residues. Germline V CDR1 and CDR2: MNHEY, SMNVEV (reference sequence). The CDR3 DNA reads as TGTGCCAGCAGTCCGGGGACTCTGGAGACTGAAGCTTTCTTT. It encodes CASSPGTLETEAFF.

Remarks on this clone: At one end, the junction sequence differs from germline, possibly due to a read error. The rearrangement links TRBV2 to TRBJ1-1, with a possible D match to TRBD1 (5 bases). The CDR3 has 11 amino acids. Looked up from germline, CDR1 is SNHLY and CDR2 is FYNNEI. The CDR3 nucleotides are TGTGCCAGCAGTTATGCAGGGCCCGCCGAATTT. This translates into CASSYAGPAEF.

CDR3 protein: CASSPRVSGGYNEQFF. CDR3 sequence (DNA): TGTGCCAGCAGCCCCCGGGTTAGCGGGGGGTACAATGAGCAGTTCTTC. The V call is TRBV9, the J call TRBJ2-1; 10 nucleotides agree with TRBD2. The V gene's germline CDR1 is SGDLS and CDR2 YYNGEE. J was trimmed by 4 bases and V by 4 bases; bases with no gene match: 8. The CDR3 loop spans 16 amino acids.

The chain joins TRBV6-1 to TRBJ1-1, with D tentatively TRBD1 (6 bases). This CDR3 is 16 amino acids long. The V gene lost 2 bases and the J gene lost 4 bases, with 17 bases spanning the gap. Germline V lookup: CDR1 MNHNS, CDR2 SASEGT. This CDR3 reads CASSEPVGRGSTEAFF. The CDR3 DNA reads TGTGCCAGCAGTGAACCCGTCGGCAGGGGTAGCACTGAAGCTTTCTTT.

The chain uses TRBV27 and TRBJ1-3, with D possibly being TRBD1 (5 bases). Germline CDR1 is MNHEY and CDR2 is SMNVEV (reference sequence). Trimming shortened V by 5 bases and J by 3 bases, and 14 bases separated the two germline ends. CDR3 length: 15 amino acids. The CDR3, as DNA: TGTGCCAGCAGTCCGCTGGGGGGACTTGGAAACACCATATATTTT. As protein: CASSPLGGLGNTIYF.

This rearrangement joins TRBV29-1 to TRBJ1-1; 9 nucleotides match TRBD1. V shed 7 bases, J shed 4 bases, and the junction held 7 bases outside the gene matches. From germline, CDR1 is SQVTM and CDR2 ANQGSEA. There are 13 residues in the CDR3. The CDR3: CSGTGGAGTEAFF. The CDR3 coding sequence is TGCAGCGGCACAGGGGGCGCGGGCACTGAAGCTTTCTTT.

The chain couples TRBV9 to TRBJ2-2; TRBD2 aligns across 8 bases. Germline trimming cut 1 base from V and 1 base from J; bases unmatched to any gene: 6. Germline V gene lookup returns CDR1 SGDLS and CDR2 YYNGEE. This CDR3 is 17 amino acids long. The CDR3 DNA reads as TGTGCCAGCAGCGTACGGGGGGGGCCTGGGAACACCGGGGAGCTGTTTTTT. This sequence encodes CASSVRGGPGNTGELFF.

The chain carries TRBV5-1 and TRBJ2-3; 10 bases agree with TRBD2. CDR1 and CDR2 from the germline V gene are SGHRS and YFSETQ. The CDR3 runs 15 residues. With V trimmed by 7 bases and J by 0 bases, 5 bases remained unmatched. The chain's CDR3 is CASSLAGGSTDTQYF. In DNA, the CDR3 is TGCGCCAGCTCCTTAGCGGGGGGCAGCACAGATACGCAGTATTTT.

This chain connects TRBV30 to TRBJ1-2, with a possible D match to TRBD1 (6 bases). With 5 bases removed from V and 9 bases from J, the gap between germline ends came to 19 bases. CDR1 is GTSNPN and CDR2 is SVGIG in the germline V gene (reference sequence). The length of the CDR3 is 13 residues. CDR3 sequence (DNA): TGTGCCTGGGGCCTAGGACAGAGGGCAAGCTACACCTTC. It encodes CAWGLGQRASYTF.

The chain uses TRBV6-5 and TRBJ1-1, with 12 bases fitting TRBD1. Germline V gene sequence: CDR1 MNHEY, CDR2 SVGAGI. With 3 bases clipped from V and 5 bases from J, the junction kept 7 bases outside the gene matches. This CDR3 comprises 16 residues. As DNA, the CDR3 is TGTGCCAGCAGTTATAGAGGGACAGGGGGCCAGACTGAAGCTTTCTTT. Encoded protein: CASSYRGTGGQTEAFF.

V gene TRBV19 combines with J gene TRBJ1-5; 8 bases align to TRBD1. V gave up 3 bases and J gave up 4 bases; unmatched junction bases: 5. Germline V gene lookup returns CDR1 LNHDA and CDR2 SQIVND (reference sequence). The length of the CDR3 is 15 residues. DNA of the CDR3: TGTGCCAGTAGTATTTGGGACAGGCATAATCAGCCCCAGCATTTT. Its protein is CASSIWDRHNQPQHF.

V is TRBV13 and J is TRBJ2-3; 9 bases are a match to TRBD1. In germline, CDR1 is PRHDT, CDR2 FYEKMQ (reference sequence). Unmatched junction bases numbered 7, after V lost 6 bases and J lost 0 bases. The length of the CDR3 is 16 residues. The chain's CDR3 is CASSAPGQGSTDTQYF. The CDR3 bases are TGTGCCAGCAGTGCCCCCGGACAGGGGAGCACAGATACGCAGTATTTT.

The genes are TRBV5-4 and TRBJ2-1; tentative D call: TRBD2 (6 bases). Trimming took off 3 bases at V and 7 bases at J, with 11 bases between the two ends. Germline V gene sequence: CDR1 SGHNT, CDR2 YYREEE (reference sequence). The CDR3 spans 13 residues. The CDR3 DNA sequence: TGTGCCAGCAGCTCCATGGGGGGAAATGAGCAGTTCTTC. This encodes CASSSMGGNEQFF.

The V gene is TRBV4-1, the J gene TRBJ1-6, with D tentatively TRBD1 (5 bases). V was shortened by 5 bases and J by 6 bases, with 23 bases between the two germline ends. The CDR3 length is 18 residues. The V gene's germline CDR1 is MGHRA and CDR2 YSYEKL. The CDR3 DNA is TGCGCCAGCAGCTCCCGTGATAGGGGAGGGGTAGGTAATTCACCCCTCCACTTT. Amino acid sequence: CASSSRDRGGVGNSPLHF.

J is TRBJ1-5 and V is TRBV2, with 11 bases matching TRBD1. CDR3 length: 15 amino acids. The V gene's germline CDR1 is SNHLY and CDR2 FYNNEI. With V trimmed by 8 bases and J by 0 bases, 3 bases remained unmatched. CDR3 residues: CASRTGGYSNQPQHF. For the CDR3, the DNA is TGTGCCAGCCGGACAGGGGGCTATAGCAATCAGCCCCAGCATTTT.

The chain joins TRBV4-3 to TRBJ2-7; 8 positions match TRBD2. The ends lost 0 bases at V and 0 bases at J; junction bases unmatched: 10. Germline V gene lookup returns CDR1 LGHNA and CDR2 YSLEER. CDR3 length: 18 residues. In DNA, the CDR3 is TGCGCCAGCAGCCAAGATCCCCCAACTAGCGGCCTCTCCTACGAGCAGTACTTC. Translation gives CASSQDPPTSGLSYEQYF.

The gene calls are TRBV15 and TRBJ2-3; unclear D gene. Germline loops: CDR1 LNHNV, CDR2 YYDKDF (reference sequence). There are 12 residues in the CDR3. As DNA, the CDR3 is TGTGTAACTGGGCAGAACACAGATACGCAGTATTTT. This gives the protein CVTGQNTDTQYF.

This clone came up once. A read error may account for a junction end that differs from germline. The V and J genes are TRBV25-1 and TRBJ2-7, with TRBD2 identical over 8 bases. Per germline, CDR1 MGHDK and CDR2 SYGVNS. The CDR3 is made up of 15 amino acids. The chain's CDR3 is CASSESGGRTYEQYF. CDR3 DNA sequence: TGTGCCAGCAGCGAATCGGGGGGGCGAACCTACGAGCAGTACTTC.

The V gene is TRBV5-5, the J gene TRBJ2-7; D gene ambiguous. Trimming left V 6 bases short and J 3 bases short, with 19 bases between. CDR3 length equals 15 residues. CDR1 is SGHKS, CDR2 YYEKEE, per germline (reference sequence). The CDR3 sequence: CASITGPGLGYEQYF. Written as DNA, the CDR3 is TGTGCCAGCATCACCGGCCCAGGCTTGGGCTACGAGCAGTACTTC.

The chain carries TRBV18 and TRBJ1-1; perhaps TRBD1 as D (6 bases). CDR3 length: 15 amino acids. Trimming stripped 1 base from V and 1 base from J, with 10 bases between. Per the germline V gene, CDR1 is KGHSH and CDR2 is LQKENI. The CDR3 loop reads CASSPLDSSNTEAFF. The DNA of the CDR3 is TGTGCCAGCTCACCACTGGACAGCTCGAACACTGAAGCTTTCTTT.

The rearrangement uses TRBV11-3 and TRBJ2-2; a weak D match, TRBD1 (5 bases). Trimming took off 5 bases at V and 8 bases at J, with 15 bases between the two ends. The CDR3 totals 14 residues. Per the germline V gene, CDR1 is SGHNT and CDR2 is YENEEA. The CDR3 DNA reads TGTGCCAGCAGCCCCCGCCAGGGATTAGGGGAGCTGTTTTTT. The encoded protein is CASSPRQGLGELFF. Using reference TRBV11-3 and TRBJ2-2 for the parts outside the CDR3, the full variable domain is EAGVVQSPRYKIIEKKQPVAFWCNPISGHNTLYWYLQNLGQGPELLIRYENEEAVDDSQLPKDRFSAERLKGVDSTLKIQPAELGDSAVYLCASSPRQGLGELFFGEGSRLTVL.

The V gene is TRBV7-8, the J gene TRBJ2-2; D is possibly TRBD1 (6 bases). Germline V CDR1 and CDR2: SGHVS, FQNEAQ. The CDR3 has 18 residues. Trimming left V 4 bases short and J 0 bases short, with 18 bases between. The CDR3: CASSSYLGAGANTGELFF. In nucleotides, the CDR3 is TGTGCCAGCAGCTCGTATCTAGGGGCAGGGGCGAACACCGGGGAGCTGTTTTTT.